This entry is about one T cell receptor beta chain. The antigen remains unidentified. CDR1 SQVTM and CDR2 ANQGSEA come from the germline V gene. The ends were cut back, 5 bases at V and 3 bases at J, with 14 bases in the middle. The CDR3 runs 13 residues. This sample stems from a study of cytomegalovirus exposure and HLA in healthy donors. This PCR relied on a set of 60 Vbeta primers and 13 Jbeta primers. Sequencing was performed with immunoSEQ multiplex PCR; in TCRdb, only in-frame clones are kept and a portion is missing. The table records about 150,000 clones, about 82% of them present only once. Study findings and constraints: Analysis performed later showed TCR beta chains linked to HLA being more clonally expanded than equally common others. In a later analysis, specific HLA alleles were associated with 15,000 to 20,000 TCR beta sequences at a 0.05 false discovery rate.

This TCR came from a woman in her thirties or forties in good health and CMV-seropositive. The sequenced sample consisted of PBMCs. The rearrangement links TRBV29-1 to TRBJ2-7, with a tentative D call TRBD1 (6 bases). CDR3 region: CSVTEQGFYEQYF. CDR3 nucleotides: TGCAGCGTTACCGAACAGGGCTTCTACGAGCAGTACTTC.